The 17 T cell receptor beta chains presented below share a single source sample, sequenced in a study of blood T cell repertoires in COVID-19. Here immunoSEQ multiplex PCR was the method, and the copy in TCRdb shows in-frame clones only, minus some. This sample carries 250,000 or so clones, about nine tenths of them seen once, and the ten largest clones take under 3%. Material for sequencing was PBMCs or T cells enriched from blood (not recorded which). These receptors were collected from a woman between 18 and 30 years old who had recovered from COVID-19.

This clone was recorded only once. CDR3 sequence (DNA): TGTGCCAGCAGCCAAGTTGTGGACAGGGGGCTCGATGAGCAGTTCTTC. Translating it yields CASSQVVDRGLDEQFF. This chain connects TRBV4-2 to TRBJ2-1, with 11 positions matching TRBD1. Germline CDR1 reads LGHNA; CDR2 reads YNFKEQ. J gave up 8 bases and V 1 base, and 7 bases lay outside the gene matches. CDR3 length: 16 amino acids.

The chain uses TRBV4-1 and TRBJ1-2; D may be TRBD1 (5 bases). In germline, CDR1 is MGHRA, CDR2 YSYEKL. The CDR3 contains 18 residues. Trimming left V 5 bases short and J 0 bases short, with 22 bases between. As DNA, the CDR3 is TGCGCCAGCAGCTCAGGGCCGGGAGGGTTTCTCTCTAACTATGGCTACACCTTC. Its protein is CASSSGPGGFLSNYGYTF.

This clone occurred a few times. This chain joins TRBV12-3 or TRBV12-4 and TRBJ2-7; 10 nucleotides align to TRBD1. The CDR3 loop spans 13 amino acids. Trimming removed 6 bases from V and 1 base from J; junction bases left unmatched: 0. The CDR3: CASRGQGSYEQYF. As DNA, the CDR3 is TGTGCCAGCAGGGGACAGGGGTCCTACGAGCAGTACTTC.

The genes are TRBV29-1 and TRBJ2-5; 8 bases are shared with TRBD2. The trim removed 0 bases at V and 1 base at J, leaving 13 bases unmatched. The germline CDR1 and CDR2 sequences are SQVTM and ANQGSEA. This CDR3 comprises 18 residues. The DNA of the CDR3 is TGCAGCGTTGAAGATGGGATCGGAGCGGGGGCCCTCCAAGAGACCCAGTACTTC. Amino acid sequence: CSVEDGIGAGALQETQYF.

This clone was picked up a small number of times. The chain joins TRBV4-2 to TRBJ1-5; D may be TRBD1 (5 bases). Trimming stripped 3 bases from V and 6 bases from J, with 15 bases between. CDR1 and CDR2 (germline): LGHNA, YNFKEQ. The CDR3 sequence is 15 residues long. CDR3 nucleotide sequence: TGTGCCAGCAGCCATCTCGGGGGGGAGGGTCAGCCCCAGCATTTT. The encoded protein is CASSHLGGEGQPQHF.

The chain recombines TRBV3-1 (or the pseudogene TRBV3-2) with TRBJ2-7, with D hard to call. CDR3 length: 11 residues. Between the trimmed V and J ends, which lost 3 bases and 9 bases, there was a span of 9 bases. Germline V CDR1 and CDR2: LGHDT, YNNKEL (reference sequence). This CDR3 is CASSQSSRQYF. DNA of the CDR3: TGTGCCAGCAGCCAGTCGAGCCGGCAGTACTTC.

The genes are TRBV5-5 and TRBJ2-5, with D possibly being TRBD2 (6 bases). V gave up 0 bases and J gave up 11 bases, with 14 bases separating them. Germline V gene data show CDR1 as SGHKS and CDR2 as YYEKEE (reference sequence). The CDR3 consists of 13 residues. DNA for the CDR3: TGTGCCAGCAGCTTGGGACTAGTGACCGAACAGTACTTC. Its protein is CASSLGLVTEQYF.

V usage is TRBV7-9 and J usage is TRBJ1-3; weak D call: TRBD1 (5 bases). Germline V gene data show CDR1 as SEHNR and CDR2 as FQNEAQ (reference sequence). The CDR3 length is 14 residues. Trimming took 4 bases from V and 0 from J, leaving 7 bases between them. The DNA of the CDR3 is TGTGCCAGCAGCTCAGGGTTCTCTGGAAACACCATATATTTT. This encodes CASSSGFSGNTIYF.

The rearrangement joins TRBV7-3 to TRBJ2-5; D may be TRBD2 (5 bases). This CDR3 contains 15 residues. V was trimmed by 5 bases and J by 5 bases, leaving 18 bases between them. CDR1 is SGHTA, CDR2 FQGTGA, per germline. CDR3 amino acids: CASSRNRLAGETQYF. CDR3 nucleotide sequence: TGTGCCAGCAGCCGTAATCGGCTAGCTGGTGAGACCCAGTACTTC.

The V and J genes are TRBV7-2 and TRBJ1-3; no clear D. There are 17 residues in the CDR3. V was cut by 1 base and J by 0 bases, with 13 bases left in between. Germline assignment: CDR1 SGHTA and CDR2 FQGNSA. CDR3 nucleotide sequence: TGTGCCAGCAGCTTAGACCGAGACTTACGCTCTGGAAACACCATATATTTT. Residues: CASSLDRDLRSGNTIYF.

The chain has TRBV10-1 and TRBJ2-7, with D tentatively TRBD1 (5 bases). Trimming pared 2 bases from V and 7 bases from J, leaving 6 bases between. The germline V gene encodes CDR1 WNHNN and CDR2 SYGVQD (reference sequence). This CDR3 contains 11 residues. CDR3 protein: CASSEKGEQYF. The CDR3 DNA follows: TGCGCCAGCAGTGAGAAGGGGGAGCAGTACTTC.

The chain carries TRBV10-3 and TRBJ2-3; 9 bases line up with TRBD1. This CDR3 is built from 16 residues. The V gene's germline CDR1 is ENHRY and CDR2 SYGVKD. Unmatched junction bases numbered 5, after V lost 3 bases and J lost 1 base. This CDR3 is CAISDPGQGGTDTQYF. The CDR3 nucleotides read TGTGCCATCAGTGACCCGGGACAGGGAGGCACAGATACGCAGTATTTT.

V gene TRBV28 combines with J gene TRBJ2-3, with D tentatively TRBD2 (5 bases). V lost 5 bases, J lost 6 bases, and 15 bases lay in between. This CDR3 comprises 14 residues. Per germline, CDR1 MDHEN and CDR2 SYDVKM. DNA of the CDR3: TGTGCCAGCAGTCCCCCCACTAGTTGGGATACGCAGTATTTT. Translating it yields CASSPPTSWDTQYF. Using reference TRBV28 and TRBJ2-3 for the parts outside the CDR3, the full variable domain is DVKVTQSSRYLVKRTGEKVFLECVQDMDHENMFWYRQDPGLGLRLIYFSYDVKMKEKGDIPEGYSVSREKKERFSLILESASTNQTSMYLCASSPPTSWDTQYFGPGTRLTVL.

V gene TRBV19 combines with J gene TRBJ1-5; a possible D gene is TRBD1 (5 bases). Germline V gives CDR1 LNHDA, CDR2 SQIVND (reference sequence). This CDR3 has 14 amino acids. The V and J ends lost 6 bases and 1 base respectively, with 10 bases between them. CDR3 protein: CASSLDISNQPQHF. CDR3 nucleotide sequence: TGTGCCAGTAGCTTGGACATAAGCAATCAGCCCCAGCATTTT.

V is TRBV2 and J is TRBJ2-3, with 11 nucleotides matching TRBD2. Germline V CDR1 and CDR2: SNHLY, FYNNEI. The CDR3 consists of 15 residues. J gave up 3 bases and V 5 bases, and 4 bases lay outside the gene matches. CDR3: CASSSASGRTDTQYF. In DNA form, the CDR3 reads TGTGCCAGCAGTTCCGCTAGCGGGAGGACAGATACGCAGTATTTT.

The chain carries TRBV10-3 and TRBJ1-3; a possible D gene is TRBD1 (6 bases). V dropped 6 bases and J dropped 0 bases, with 12 bases sitting between them. CDR1 is ENHRY, CDR2 SYGVKD, per germline. This CDR3 comprises 15 residues. In DNA form, the CDR3 reads TGTGCCATCAGCGCAGGGGCCCACTCTGGAAACACCATATATTTT. Amino acids: CAISAGAHSGNTIYF.

The chain recombines TRBV12-3 or TRBV12-4 with TRBJ2-1, with D perhaps matching TRBD2 (7 bases). CDR3 size: 13 residues. Trimming took 6 bases from V and 8 from J, leaving 14 bases between them. DNA of the CDR3: TGTGCCAGCAGCGCGGGGGCGGGGGATGAGCAGTTCTTC. Protein product: CASSAGAGDEQFF.